This T cell receptor (beta chain) was retrieved from a study of regulatory T cells in long-lasting Graves disease. In the study overall: Persistent Graves' disease meant over 5 years of antithyroid drugs with positive TSH receptor antibodies. Whole-study results and caveats: Persistent disease showed a preference for TRBV28, TRBJ1-2 and TRBJ2-5. Newly diagnosed patients had higher TCR diversity than persistent Graves' patients did.

This clonotype was detected ten times or more. What it binds is not known. Germline values: CDR1 SGHRS, CDR2 YFSETQ. The CDR3 has 13 residues. V lost 0 bases, J lost 4 bases, and 8 bases lay in between. This sample's time point: persistent/refractory GD, antithyroid drugs over 5 years with positive TRAb. From PBMCs, RNA was extracted and then used to make the TCR library. Nine milliliters of peripheral blood were drawn into EDTA tubes. Construction of the TCR beta libraries employed iRepertoire HTBI primers in conjunction with Arm-PCR of CDR3 regions. MiXCR was run by TCRdb on the multiplex PCR reads, yielding one entry per CDR3 protein. The repertoire has hundreds of thousands of distinct CDR3 sequences, more than 20% of them found once; the top ten carry over 7.5%.

The chain couples TRBV5-1 to TRBJ2-7; no definite D call. Sequencing used peripheral blood mononuclear cells (PBMCs), obtained when the disease was refractory, from a patient treated with antithyroid drugs. The clonotype originates from a female donor with Graves disease. The CDR3 DNA sequence: TGCGCCAGCAGCTTGGGGGCCAAATACGAGCAGTACTTC. Translating it yields CASSLGAKYEQYF.